Following are 14 T cell receptor beta chains from one sample sequenced in a study of T cells after yellow fever vaccination. MiXCR, run by TCRdb on the 5' RACE reads, gives a single entry per CDR3 protein. Of approximately 550,000 distinct CDR3 sequences listed, roughly 12% are singletons. The sequenced sample was PBMCs, obtained on the day of the yellow fever booster vaccination. The receptors derive from a man aged 30 to 39 who received the YFV17D yellow fever vaccine.

This rearrangement joins TRBV14 to TRBJ1-3, with D unresolved. V shed 1 base and J shed 4 bases, with 8 bases lying between them. Germline loops: CDR1 SGHDN, CDR2 FVKESK. The CDR3 length is 14 residues. CDR3 DNA sequence: TGTGCCAGCAGCCAAGTTGGTGGAGGAAACACCATATATTTT. Translation gives CASSQVGGGNTIYF. Filled out from reference TRBV14 and TRBJ1-3, the complete variable domain reads EAGVTQFPSHSVIEKGQTVTLRCDPISGHDNLYWYRRVMGKEIKFLLHFVKESKQDESGMPNNRFLAERTGGTYSTLKVQPAELEDSGVYFCASSQVGGGNTIYFGEGSWLTVV.

This clonotype was detected ten times or more. This sequence joins TRBV12-3 or TRBV12-4 and TRBJ1-2, with a tentative D call TRBD1 (5 bases). This CDR3 spans 15 amino acids. The V end lost 5 bases, the J end lost 4 bases, and 17 bases lay between the germline ends. The chain's CDR3 is CASSLRGAGVYGYTF. The DNA for the CDR3 is TGTGCCAGCAGTCTCCGAGGGGCGGGGGTCTATGGCTACACCTTC.

The rearrangement links TRBV20-1 to TRBJ2-1; 11 bases are a match to TRBD2. Germline V gives CDR1 DFQATT, CDR2 SNEGSKA (reference sequence). This CDR3 spans 15 amino acids. Trimming cost V 5 bases and J 7 bases; bases outside gene matches: 10. CDR3 region: CSAPRTSGPTNEQFF. The CDR3 bases are TGCAGTGCTCCCCGGACTAGCGGGCCCACAAATGAGCAGTTCTTC.

The V and J genes are TRBV5-6 and TRBJ2-3; perhaps TRBD2 as D (5 bases). Germline-derived CDR1 and CDR2 are SGHDT and YYEEEE. This CDR3 contains 16 residues. The germline V and J ends were trimmed by 4 bases and 0 bases, with 15 bases remaining between them. The CDR3 nucleotides read TGTGCCAGCAGCCTCGACTACGACACTAGCACAGATACGCAGTATTTT. Amino acid sequence: CASSLDYDTSTDTQYF.

V usage is TRBV12-3 or TRBV12-4 and J usage is TRBJ1-2; D unresolved. V lost 1 base and J 4 bases, leaving 10 bases between the germline ends. This CDR3 has 14 residues. DNA of the CDR3: TGTGCCAGCAGTTTAGTTGGAGAATTCTATGGCTACACCTTC. Residues: CASSLVGEFYGYTF.

The chain joins TRBV12-3 or TRBV12-4 to TRBJ2-5; D not certain. Trimming removed 3 bases at V and 1 base at J, with 6 bases between. The CDR3 is 13 amino acids. This chain's CDR3 is CASSFWSQETQYF. The CDR3 DNA is TGTGCCAGCAGTTTCTGGTCCCAAGAGACCCAGTACTTC.

To note about this clonotype: A read error may be the cause here, since a much bigger clone is one base away. The V gene is TRBV6-5, the J gene TRBJ2-2; D is ambiguous. CDR1 and CDR2 from the germline V gene are MNHEY and SVGAGI. Trimming took off 6 bases at V and 4 bases at J, with 6 bases between the two ends. The CDR3 sequence is 12 residues long. CDR3 protein: CASRQITGELFF. The CDR3 region has the DNA TGTGCCAGCAGACAGATCACCGGGGAGCTGTTTTTT.

This clonotype occurred many times. The V and J genes are TRBV25-1 and TRBJ2-5, with TRBD2 matching 11 bases. Germline CDR1 is MGHDK and CDR2 is SYGVNS. The CDR3 sequence is 17 residues long. V lost 1 base, J lost 4 bases, and 8 bases stayed unmatched. The DNA for the CDR3 is TGTGCCAGCAGTGAATCAGGTAGCGGGAGGGCCCGAGAGACCCAGTACTTC. Protein: CASSESGSGRARETQYF.

This clonotype was seen more than once but under ten times. CDR3 sequence reads: CASSLTGLRAGELFF. DNA of the CDR3: TGTGCCAGCAGCTTAACAGGGCTCAGGGCCGGGGAGCTGTTTTTT. The chain uses TRBV7-2 and TRBJ2-2, with D perhaps matching TRBD1 (6 bases). V was cut by 2 bases and J by 6 bases, with 13 bases left in between. Per germline, CDR1 SGHTA and CDR2 FQGNSA. There are 15 residues in the CDR3. The whole variable domain, filled in from reference TRBV7-2 and TRBJ2-2, reads GAGVSQSPSNKVTEKGKDVELRCDPISGHTALYWYRQSLGQGLEFLIYFQGNSAPDKSGLPSDRFSAERTGGSVSTLTIQRTQQEDSAVYLCASSLTGLRAGELFFGEGSRLTVL.

Of note for this clonotype: Being one base from a much bigger clone, this may be a read error. The chain has TRBV7-9 and TRBJ2-1; either TRBD1 or TRBD2 may supply D (5 bases each). The CDR3 contains 13 residues. V lost 5 bases and J lost 8, with 13 bases in between. Germline values: CDR1 SEHNR, CDR2 FQNEAQ (reference sequence). Here the CDR3 reads CASSEGRPHEQFF. DNA for the CDR3: TGTGCCAGCAGCGAGGGACGACCCCATGAGCAGTTCTTC.

The CDR3 DNA reads TGTGCCAGCAGCTTGCGGGGACTAGCGGGGCTCAATGAGCAGTTCTTC. Its translation is CASSLRGLAGLNEQFF. The chain links TRBV7-9 to TRBJ2-1; the match to TRBD2 covers 13 bases. The CDR3 is made up of 16 amino acids. CDR1 and CDR2 (germline): SEHNR, FQNEAQ (reference sequence). The trim removed 3 bases at V and 6 bases at J, leaving 5 bases unmatched.

This clonotype was detected only a few times. V and J are TRBV27 and TRBJ2-5; D is uncertain. V was pared by 6 bases and J by 7 bases, with 9 bases between. Germline V gives CDR1 MNHEY, CDR2 SMNVEV (reference sequence). This CDR3 has 11 amino acids. As DNA, the CDR3 is TGTGCCAGCAGCCTTCTTGGGACCCAGTACTTC. It specifies CASSLLGTQYF.

This clonotype was counted only a few times. This chain uses TRBV7-2 with TRBJ2-7; no reliable D call. Trimming took off 4 bases at V and 3 bases at J, with 7 bases between the two ends. This CDR3 has 12 residues. Per germline, CDR1 SGHTA and CDR2 FQGNSA. CDR3: CASSSWDYEQYF. In nucleotides, the CDR3 is TGTGCCAGCAGCTCTTGGGACTACGAGCAGTACTTC.

The rearrangement uses TRBV27 and TRBJ2-3; 7 positions match TRBD2. Germline-derived CDR1 and CDR2 are MNHEY and SMNVEV (reference sequence). CDR3 size: 17 residues. With 3 bases clipped from V and 0 bases from J, the junction kept 9 bases outside the gene matches. CDR3 in amino acids: CASSLAGVYTSTDTQYF. CDR3 in DNA: TGTGCCAGCAGTTTGGCGGGAGTCTACACTAGCACAGATACGCAGTATTTT.